This TCR beta chain was documented in a study of naive and memory T cell subsets. Adult healthy volunteers gave 2.5 ml peripheral blood for whole-blood RNA. The table lists this clonotype with many counts. Reverse transcription of blood and skin TCR RNA was primed at alpha and beta constant regions. Four PCR rounds used nested alpha and beta constant region primers plus the SP2 primer. TCRdb recomputed calls from the 5' RACE reads with MiXCR, one row per CDR3 protein. The sample yields tens of thousands of distinct CDR3 sequences, less than 5% seen once. Germline assignment: CDR1 SGHAT and CDR2 FQDESV (reference sequence). The CDR3 spans 17 residues. V gave up 2 bases and J gave up 2 bases; unmatched junction bases: 7.

This chain uses TRBV11-1 with TRBJ2-3, with TRBD1 matching 10 bases. This clonotype was sampled from a male donor in good health. Here the CDR3 reads CASSLLGQGPITDTQYF. CDR3 nucleotide sequence: TGTGCCAGCAGCTTATTGGGACAGGGGCCCATCACAGATACGCAGTATTTT. Variable domain in full (rest from reference TRBV11-1 and TRBJ2-3): EAEVAQSPRYKITEKSQAVAFWCDPISGHATLYWYRQILGQGPELLVQFQDESVVDDSQLPKDRFSAERLKGVDSTLKIQPAELGDSAMYLCASSLLGQGPITDTQYFGPGTRLTVL.